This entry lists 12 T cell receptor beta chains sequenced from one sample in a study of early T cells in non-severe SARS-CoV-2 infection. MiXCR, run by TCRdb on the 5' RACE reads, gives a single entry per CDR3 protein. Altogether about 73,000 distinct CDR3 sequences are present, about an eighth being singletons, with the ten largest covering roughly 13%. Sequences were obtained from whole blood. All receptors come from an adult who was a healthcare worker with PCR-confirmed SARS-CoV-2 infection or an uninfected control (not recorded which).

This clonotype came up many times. In DNA, the CDR3 is TGTGCCAGCAGCTTAGTCGCGACAGGGATCGGCTACGAGCAGTACTTC. Translation: CASSLVATGIGYEQYF. The rearrangement joins TRBV7-9 to TRBJ2-7; TRBD1 aligns across 7 bases. Germline lookup yields CDR1 SEHNR and CDR2 FQNEAQ (reference sequence). CDR3 length: 16 residues. V lost 1 base, J lost 3 bases, and 9 bases stayed unmatched.

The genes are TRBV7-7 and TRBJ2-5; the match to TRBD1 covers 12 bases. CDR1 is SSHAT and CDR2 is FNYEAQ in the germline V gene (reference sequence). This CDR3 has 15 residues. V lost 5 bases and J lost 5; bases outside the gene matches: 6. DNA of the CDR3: TGTGCCAGCAGCCGGGGGACAGGGGGCAGGGAGACCCAGTACTTC. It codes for CASSRGTGGRETQYF.

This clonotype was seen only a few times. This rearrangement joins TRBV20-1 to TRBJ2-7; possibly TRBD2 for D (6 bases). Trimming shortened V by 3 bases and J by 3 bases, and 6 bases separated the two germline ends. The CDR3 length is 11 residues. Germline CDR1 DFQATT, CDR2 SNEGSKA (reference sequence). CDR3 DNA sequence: TGCAGTGCTAGCGGGGGCTACGAGCAGTACTTC. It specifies CSASGGYEQYF.

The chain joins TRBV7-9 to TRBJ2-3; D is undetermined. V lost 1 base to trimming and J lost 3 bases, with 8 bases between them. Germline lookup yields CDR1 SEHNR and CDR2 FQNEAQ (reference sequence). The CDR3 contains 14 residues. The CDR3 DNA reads TGTGCCAGCAGCTTAGACCCGCAGACAGATACGCAGTATTTT. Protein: CASSLDPQTDTQYF.

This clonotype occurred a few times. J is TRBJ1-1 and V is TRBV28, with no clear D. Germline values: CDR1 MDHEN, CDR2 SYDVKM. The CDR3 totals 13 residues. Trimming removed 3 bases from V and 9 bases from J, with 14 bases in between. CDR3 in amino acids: CASSFSTRLKAFF. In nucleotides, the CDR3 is TGTGCCAGCAGTTTTAGTACCCGGTTAAAAGCTTTCTTT.

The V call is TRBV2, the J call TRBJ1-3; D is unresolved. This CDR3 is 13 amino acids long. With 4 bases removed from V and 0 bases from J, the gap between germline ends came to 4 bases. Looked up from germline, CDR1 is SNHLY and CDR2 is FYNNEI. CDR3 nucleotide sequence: TGTGCCAGCAGTGGAAGCTCTGGAAACACCATATATTTT. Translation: CASSGSSGNTIYF. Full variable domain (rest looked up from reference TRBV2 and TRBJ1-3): EPEVTQTPSHQVTQMGQEVILRCVPISNHLYFYWYRQILGQKVEFLVSFYNNEISEKSEIFDDQFSVERPDGSNFTLKIRSTKLEDSAMYFCASSGSSGNTIYFGEGSWLTVV.

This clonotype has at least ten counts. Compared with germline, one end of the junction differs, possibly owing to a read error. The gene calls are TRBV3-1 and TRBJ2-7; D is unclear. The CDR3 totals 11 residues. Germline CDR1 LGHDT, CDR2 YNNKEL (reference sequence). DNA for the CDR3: TGTGCCAGCAGCCAAGATCGTGCACTTCACTTC. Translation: CASSQDRALHF.

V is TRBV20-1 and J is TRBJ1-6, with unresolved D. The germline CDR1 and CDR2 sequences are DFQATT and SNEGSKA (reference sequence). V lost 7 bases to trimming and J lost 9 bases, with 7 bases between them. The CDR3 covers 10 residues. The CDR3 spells CSDALSPLHF. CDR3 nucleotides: TGCAGTGATGCCCTTTCACCCCTCCACTTT.

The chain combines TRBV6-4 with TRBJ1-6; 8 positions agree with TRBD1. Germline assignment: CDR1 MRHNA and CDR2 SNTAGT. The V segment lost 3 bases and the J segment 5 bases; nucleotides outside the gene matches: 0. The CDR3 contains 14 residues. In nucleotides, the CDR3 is TGTGCCAGCAGTGAGGGACAGGATAATTCACCCCTCCACTTT. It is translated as CASSEGQDNSPLHF.

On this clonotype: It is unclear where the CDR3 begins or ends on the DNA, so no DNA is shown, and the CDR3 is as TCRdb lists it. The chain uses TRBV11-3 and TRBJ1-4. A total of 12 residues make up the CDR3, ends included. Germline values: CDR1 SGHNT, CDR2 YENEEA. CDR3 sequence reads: CASSLGGKNCFF.

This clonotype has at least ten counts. CDR3 sequence (DNA): TGTGCCAGCAGTCGCCCGGGACTAGGGGGTAATGAGCAGTTCTTC. The encoded protein is CASSRPGLGGNEQFF. This rearrangement joins TRBV2 to TRBJ2-1, with 8 nucleotides matching TRBD2. Germline CDR1 SNHLY, CDR2 FYNNEI. The CDR3 is made up of 15 amino acids. V trimming: 5 bases; J trimming: 7 bases; junction bases outside the gene matches: 10.

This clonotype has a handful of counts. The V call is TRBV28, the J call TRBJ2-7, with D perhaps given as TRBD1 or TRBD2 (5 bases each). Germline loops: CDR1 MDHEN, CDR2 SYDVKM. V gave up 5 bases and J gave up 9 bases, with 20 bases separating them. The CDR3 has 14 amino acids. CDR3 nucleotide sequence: TGTGCCAGCAGTCCCCCCGGGACCGTGCAGGGGCAGTACTTC. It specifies CASSPPGTVQGQYF.